One and the same sample provided the 5 T cell receptor gamma chains below, sequenced in a study of gamma delta lymphoproliferative disorders and STAT genes. The receptor sequences were amplified from genomic DNA of peripheral blood mononuclear cells. TCRdb redid clone calling on the multiplex PCR reads using CATT. Among around 800 gamma-chain clones listed, 27% were seen once. The sample comprised blood. These receptors were taken from a human donor in good health.

Remarks on this clone: The DNA is left out, because the CDR3 cannot be placed on it with certainty; the CDR3 is given as TCRdb lists it. The V segment is TRGV3, and no J call was made. Looked up from germline, CDR1 is VTNTFY and CDR2 is YDVSTARD (reference sequence). With termini counted, the CDR3 has 20 amino acids. This CDR3 is CATWDGGIIIRNSLAVEQHF.

This clone was observed a handful of times. This CDR3 reads CATRVKKLF. CDR3 sequence (DNA): TGTGCCACTCGTGTTAAGAAACTCTTT. The chain carries TRGV8 and TRGJ1 or TRGJ2. CDR1 is VENAVY and CDR2 is YDSYNSRV in the germline V gene. The J segment lost 9 bases and the V segment lost 10 bases, leaving 6 bases of the junction unmatched. The CDR3 consists of 9 residues.

By share, this clone ranks as medium-sized. Here the CDR3 DNA reads TGTGCCTTGTGGGAGGTGCATAAGAAACTCTTT. Translated, it gives CALWEVHKKLF. The chain employs TRGV9 and TRGJ1 or TRGJ2. The J gene, left out of TCRdb, was set here by checking the DNA against germline. CDR3 length: 11 amino acids. V lost 0 bases, J lost 8 bases, and 1 base stayed unmatched. The germline V gene encodes CDR1 GITISATS and CDR2 ISYDGTV (reference sequence).

The V gene is TRGV2, the J gene TRGJP1. Because TCRdb records no J gene, it was assigned here through a match of the DNA to germline. The CDR3 consists of 19 residues. V was pared by 8 bases and J by 0 bases, with 21 bases of the junction left unmatched. Germline V lookup: CDR1 EGSNGY, CDR2 YDSYNSKV. This chain's CDR3 is CATSEPPISGYTTGWFKIF. As DNA, the CDR3 is TGTGCCACCTCGGAACCCCCCATTTCGGGATATACCACTGGTTGGTTCAAGATATTT.

CDR3 protein: CAAWGGWFKIF. The DNA of the CDR3 is TGTGCTGCGTGGGGGGGTTGGTTCAAGATATTT. V and J are TRGV10 and TRGJP1. Since TCRdb gives no J gene, matching the DNA to germline was used here to assign it. TRGV10 is an ORF, with its function uncertain. The CDR3 has 11 amino acids. V was clipped by 8 bases and J by 8 bases; unmatched bases: 3.